This record covers a single TCR beta chain. A Seattle source enrolled patients during active infection and followed them longitudinally. Profiled with immunoSEQ multiplex PCR; TCRdb holds only in-frame clones, not every one. The table shows 300,000 to 350,000 clones, with roughly 86% occurring only once. These data belong to a study of blood T cell repertoires in COVID-19. V shed 3 bases, J shed 1 base, and the junction held 5 bases outside the gene matches. The CDR3 is 14 residues long. The V gene's germline CDR1 is SQVTM and CDR2 ANQGSEA. The receptor was isolated from a man in his thirties or forties with COVID-19, enrolled during active disease. The sequencing sample was made of peripheral blood. The chain has TRBV29-1 and TRBJ1-1, with 7 bases that match TRBD1. Here the CDR3 DNA reads TGCAGCGTTGACAGGGGGGTTTGGAACACTGAAGCTTTCTTT. Translating it yields CSVDRGVWNTEAFF.